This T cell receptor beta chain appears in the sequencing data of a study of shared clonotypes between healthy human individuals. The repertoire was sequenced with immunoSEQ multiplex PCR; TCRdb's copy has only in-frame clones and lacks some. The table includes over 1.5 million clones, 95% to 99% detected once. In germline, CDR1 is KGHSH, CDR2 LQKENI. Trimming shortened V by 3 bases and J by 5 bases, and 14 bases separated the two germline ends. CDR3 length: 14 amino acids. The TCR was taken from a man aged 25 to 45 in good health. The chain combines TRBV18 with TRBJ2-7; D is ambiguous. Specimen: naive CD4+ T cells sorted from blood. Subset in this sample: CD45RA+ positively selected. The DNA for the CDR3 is TGTGCCAGCTCACCTGTCCACCCCCCCCACGAGCAGTACTTC. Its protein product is CASSPVHPPHEQYF.